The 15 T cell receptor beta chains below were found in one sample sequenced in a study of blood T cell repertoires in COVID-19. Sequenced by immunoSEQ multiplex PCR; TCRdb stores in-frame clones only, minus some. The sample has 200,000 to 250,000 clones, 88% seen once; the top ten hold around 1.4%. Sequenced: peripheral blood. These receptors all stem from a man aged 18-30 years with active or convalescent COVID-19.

In DNA form, the CDR3 reads TGTGCCAGCTCACCACAGAAAGGAGTTAGAGATACGCAGTATTTT. This gives the protein CASSPQKGVRDTQYF. This chain connects TRBV18 to TRBJ2-3; D unresolved. The CDR3 totals 15 residues. V lost 1 base, J lost 5 bases, and 13 bases lay in between. Looked up from germline, CDR1 is KGHSH and CDR2 is LQKENI.

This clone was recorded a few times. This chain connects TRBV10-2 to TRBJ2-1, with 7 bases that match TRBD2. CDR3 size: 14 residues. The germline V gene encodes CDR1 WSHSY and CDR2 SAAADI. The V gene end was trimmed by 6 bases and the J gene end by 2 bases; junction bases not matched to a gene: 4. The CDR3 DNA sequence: TGCGCCAGCAGGGAGACTAGCCCCTACAATGAGCAGTTCTTC. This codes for CASRETSPYNEQFF.

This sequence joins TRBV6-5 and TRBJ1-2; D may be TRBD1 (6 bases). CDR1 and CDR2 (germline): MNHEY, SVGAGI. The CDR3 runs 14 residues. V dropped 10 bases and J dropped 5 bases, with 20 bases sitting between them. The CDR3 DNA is TGTGCCATAGGGGGACAATCCCCTAGTTATGGCTACACCTTC. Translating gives CAIGGQSPSYGYTF.

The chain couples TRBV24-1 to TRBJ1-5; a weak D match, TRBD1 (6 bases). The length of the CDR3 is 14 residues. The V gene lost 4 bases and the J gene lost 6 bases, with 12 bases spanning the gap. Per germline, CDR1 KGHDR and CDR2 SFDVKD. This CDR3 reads CATSDWDIRQPQHF. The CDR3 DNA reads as TGTGCCACCAGTGACTGGGACATCCGTCAGCCCCAGCATTTT.

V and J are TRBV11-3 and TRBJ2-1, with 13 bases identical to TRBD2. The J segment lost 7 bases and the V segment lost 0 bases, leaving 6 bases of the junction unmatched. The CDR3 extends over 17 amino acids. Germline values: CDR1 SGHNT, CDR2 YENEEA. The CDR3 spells CASSLEAGLAGRNEQFF. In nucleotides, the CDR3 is TGTGCCAGCAGCTTAGAGGCGGGACTAGCGGGACGGAATGAGCAGTTCTTC.

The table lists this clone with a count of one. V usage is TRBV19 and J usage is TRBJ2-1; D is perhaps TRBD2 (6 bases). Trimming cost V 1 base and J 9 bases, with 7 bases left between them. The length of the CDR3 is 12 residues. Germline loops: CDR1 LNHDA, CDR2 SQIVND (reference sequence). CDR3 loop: CASSIVGGEQFF. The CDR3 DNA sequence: TGTGCCAGTAGTATAGTGGGAGGTGAGCAGTTCTTC.

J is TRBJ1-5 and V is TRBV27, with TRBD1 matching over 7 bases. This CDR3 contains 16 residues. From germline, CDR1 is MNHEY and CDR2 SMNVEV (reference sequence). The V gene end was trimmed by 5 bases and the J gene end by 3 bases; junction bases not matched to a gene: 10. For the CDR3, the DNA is TGTGCCAGCAGTCCACGGACAGGAACCCTCAATCAGCCCCAGCATTTT. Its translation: CASSPRTGTLNQPQHF.

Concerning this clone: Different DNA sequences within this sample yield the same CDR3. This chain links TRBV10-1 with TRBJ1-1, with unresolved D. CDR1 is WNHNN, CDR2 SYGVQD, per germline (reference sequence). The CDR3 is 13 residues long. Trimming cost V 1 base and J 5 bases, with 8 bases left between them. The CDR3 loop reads CASSEFRGTEAFF. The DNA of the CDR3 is TGCGCCAGCAGTGAGTTTCGCGGGACTGAAGCTTTCTTT.

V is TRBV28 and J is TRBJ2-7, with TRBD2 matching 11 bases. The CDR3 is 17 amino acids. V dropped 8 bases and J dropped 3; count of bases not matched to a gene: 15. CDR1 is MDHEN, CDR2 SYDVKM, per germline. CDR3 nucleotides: TGTGCCAGCCCACCCAATAGCGGGAGGGCTTCTAACTACGAGCAGTACTTC. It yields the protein CASPPNSGRASNYEQYF. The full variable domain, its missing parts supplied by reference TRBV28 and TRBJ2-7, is DVKVTQSSRYLVKRTGEKVFLECVQDMDHENMFWYRQDPGLGLRLIYFSYDVKMKEKGDIPEGYSVSREKKERFSLILESASTNQTSMYLCASPPNSGRASNYEQYFGPGTRLTVT.

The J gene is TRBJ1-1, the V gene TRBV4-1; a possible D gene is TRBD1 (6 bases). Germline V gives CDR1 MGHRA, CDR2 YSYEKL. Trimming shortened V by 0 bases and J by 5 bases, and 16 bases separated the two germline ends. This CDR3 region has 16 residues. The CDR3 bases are TGCGCCAGCAGCCAAGATCGGGGGGGCGCACGGACTGAAGCTTTCTTT. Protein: CASSQDRGGARTEAFF.

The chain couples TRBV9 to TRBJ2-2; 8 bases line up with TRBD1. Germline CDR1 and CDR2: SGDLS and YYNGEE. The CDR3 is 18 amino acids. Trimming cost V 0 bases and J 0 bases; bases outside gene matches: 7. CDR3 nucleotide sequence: TGTGCCAGCAGCGTAGCTACAGGGGGAATACCGAACACCGGGGAGCTGTTTTTT. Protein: CASSVATGGIPNTGELFF.

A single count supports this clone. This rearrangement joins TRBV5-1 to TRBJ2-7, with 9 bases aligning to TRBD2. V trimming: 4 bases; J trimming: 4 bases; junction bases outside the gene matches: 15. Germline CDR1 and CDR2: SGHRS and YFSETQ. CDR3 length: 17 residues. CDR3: CASSRTALAGPLYEQYF. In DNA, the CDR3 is TGCGCCAGCAGCCGGACGGCCCTAGCGGGACCCTTATACGAGCAGTACTTC.

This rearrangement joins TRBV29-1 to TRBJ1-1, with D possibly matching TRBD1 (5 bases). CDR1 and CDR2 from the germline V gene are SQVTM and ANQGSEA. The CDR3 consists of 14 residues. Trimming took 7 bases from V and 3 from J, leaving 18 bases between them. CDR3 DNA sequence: TGCAGCGCCCATCCAGGGTACGAGGACACTGAAGCTTTCTTT. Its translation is CSAHPGYEDTEAFF.

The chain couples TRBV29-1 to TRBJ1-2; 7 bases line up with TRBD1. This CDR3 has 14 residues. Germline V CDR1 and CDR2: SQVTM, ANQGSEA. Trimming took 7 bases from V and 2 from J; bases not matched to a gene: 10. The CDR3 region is CSAVVQGTNYGYTF. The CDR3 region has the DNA TGCAGCGCCGTGGTACAGGGGACAAACTATGGCTACACCTTC. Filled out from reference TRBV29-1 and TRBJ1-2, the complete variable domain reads SAVISQKPSRDICQRGTSLTIQCQVDSQVTMMFWYRQQPGQSLTLIATANQGSEATYESGFVIDKFPISRPNLTFSTLTVSNMSPEDSSIYLCSAVVQGTNYGYTFGSGTRLTVV.

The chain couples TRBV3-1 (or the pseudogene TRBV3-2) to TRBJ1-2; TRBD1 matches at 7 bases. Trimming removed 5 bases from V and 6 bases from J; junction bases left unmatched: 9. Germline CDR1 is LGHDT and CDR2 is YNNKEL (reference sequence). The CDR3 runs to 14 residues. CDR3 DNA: TGTGCCAGCAGCGGACTACAGGGGACGCATGGCTACACCTTC. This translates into CASSGLQGTHGYTF.